Listed below are T cell receptor beta chains from one sample, sequenced in a study of blood T cell repertoires in COVID-19. TCRdb's table, derived via immunoSEQ multiplex PCR, lists solely in-frame clones and lacks some. The sample includes 24,000 or so clones, about nine tenths of them seen just once. The material sequenced was peripheral blood. The receptors were gathered from a human donor in a cohort sampled during active COVID-19. The donor label of this sample is uncertain. Each CDR3 is given without its conserved first and last residue.

v_call,j_call,cdr3_aa
TRBV4-2,TRBJ2-1,ASSQESGAGSGNEQF
TRBV11-1,TRBJ2-5,ASSFPSGGYQETQY
TRBV30,TRBJ1-2,AWSDQPGYGYT
TRBV5-1,TRBJ2-1,ASRARDSYNEQF
TRBV27,TRBJ1-2,ASSLREGNYGYT
TRBV19,TRBJ1-1,ASMESSRLNTEAF
TRBV2,TRBJ2-7,ASSEGGGHSYEQY
TRBV7-8,TRBJ1-2,ASSFNPGGEYNYGYT
TRBV9,TRBJ1-3,ASSALTTGAGNTIY
TRBV4-1,TRBJ2-7,ASSLRTETYEQY
TRBV5-4,TRBJ2-7,ASSVGPEDDNEQY
TRBV30,TRBJ2-3,AWTVPGQGSTDTQY
TRBV2,TRBJ2-7,ASTDNSYEQY
TRBV19,TRBJ1-2,ASSMTVPNYGYT
TRBV4-1,TRBJ1-5,ASSQDRTEARPQH
TRBV7-2,TRBJ1-2,ASSLSVAGQRRLGYT
TRBV29-1,TRBJ1-2,SVDPGQLNYGYT
TRBV7-9,TRBJ1-3,ASSAVTPRTAGNTIY
TRBV19,TRBJ1-3,ASSTTGGGFGNTIY
TRBV2,TRBJ1-1,ASSRRTENTEAF
TRBV6-5,TRBJ1-1,ASSYDRGTEAF
TRBV12-3/TRBV12-4,TRBJ1-2,ASSLDRGGYT
TRBV6-5,TRBJ1-2,ASLLDSWDYGYT
TRBV7-3,TRBJ2-7,ASSLGTGSEQY
TRBV19,TRBJ1-5,ASSQGARSNQPQH
TRBV5-1,TRBJ2-5,ASSWSGQYQETQY
TRBV7-2,TRBJ2-7,ASSRGGLSYEQY
TRBV18,TRBJ2-1,ASSPSRDRVYNEQF
TRBV7-9,TRBJ2-1,ASSGTGGRNNEQF
TRBV7-8,TRBJ2-3,ASSWSGGRTDTQY